Each of the 14 T cell receptor beta chains below was sequenced from the same sample in a study of blood T cells in healthy people across ages. Together with a sample-barcoded 5' primer, a J-beta primer mix was included in a second PCR lasting roughly 6 to 12 cycles. From the 5' RACE reads, TCRdb called clonotypes with MiXCR, one entry per CDR3 protein. In the table there are about 760,000 distinct CDR3 sequences, roughly 25% of which are singletons. A further study also used this sample, focusing on T cells of mothers and their children.

The sequencing input was blood. These receptors were obtained from a boy younger than 18 in good health.

This clonotype came up a few times. The rearrangement joins TRBV4-2 to TRBJ1-2; tentative D call: TRBD1 (5 bases). The germline V gene encodes CDR1 LGHNA and CDR2 YNFKEQ. V gave up 4 bases and J gave up 10 bases, with 13 bases separating them. The CDR3 is made up of 12 amino acids. CDR3: CASSPGPLFYTF. The CDR3 region has the DNA TGTGCCAGCAGCCCGGGACCCTTATTCTACACCTTC.

The sample holds a few counts of this clonotype. The rearrangement uses TRBV7-9 and TRBJ2-4; TRBD1 matches 8 bases. The CDR3 is 16 residues long. From germline, CDR1 is SEHNR and CDR2 FQNEAQ (reference sequence). The ends lost 5 bases at V and 7 bases at J; junction bases unmatched: 13. The CDR3: CASSAAGGLWRNIQYF. The CDR3 DNA is TGTGCCAGCAGCGCCGCAGGGGGCCTTTGGAGGAACATTCAGTACTTC.

J is TRBJ2-3 and V is TRBV29-1; D is perhaps TRBD1 (6 bases). The CDR3 sequence is 11 residues long. The ends were cut back, 7 bases at V and 2 bases at J, with 7 bases in the middle. From germline, CDR1 is SQVTM and CDR2 ANQGSEA. In DNA, the CDR3 is TGCAGCGGGACAGTCACAGATACGCAGTATTTT. It yields the protein CSGTVTDTQYF.

The rearrangement links TRBV7-9 to TRBJ1-1; no firm D call. The CDR3 length is 11 residues. V shed 7 bases and J shed 7 bases, with 10 bases lying between them. The germline V gene has CDR1 SEHNR and CDR2 FQNEAQ (reference sequence). The CDR3 DNA follows: TGTGCCAGCACAGCGGGAATTGAAGCTTTCTTT. Residues: CASTAGIEAFF.

The chain joins TRBV9 to TRBJ1-2; D unclear. This CDR3 has 13 residues. V gave up 4 bases and J gave up 3 bases, with 10 bases separating them. From germline, CDR1 is SGDLS and CDR2 YYNGEE. CDR3 DNA sequence: TGTGCCAGCAGCCCCAGCAGTCACTATGGCTACACCTTC. The encoded protein is CASSPSSHYGYTF.

The J gene is TRBJ2-5, the V gene TRBV5-1; D perhaps matches TRBD2 (5 bases). CDR3 size: 14 residues. Germline lookup yields CDR1 SGHRS and CDR2 YFSETQ. V was clipped by 2 bases and J by 0 bases, with 8 bases between them. In nucleotides, the CDR3 is TGCGCCAGCAGCTTAGCGGCATACCAAGAGACCCAGTACTTC. Amino acids: CASSLAAYQETQYF.

This clonotype was counted ten times or more. The chain links TRBV7-2 to TRBJ2-1; D not resolved. Deletions cut 5 bases from V and 7 bases from J, with 9 bases between. Germline V gene lookup returns CDR1 SGHTA and CDR2 FQGNSA. CDR3 length: 12 amino acids. The CDR3 protein is CASSASGNEQFF. Written as DNA, the CDR3 is TGTGCCAGCAGCGCGTCCGGGAATGAGCAGTTCTTC.

This clonotype came up a few times. This sequence joins TRBV7-8 and TRBJ2-1; 7 bases line up with TRBD1. CDR3 length: 14 residues. The V segment lost 8 bases and the J segment 6 bases; nucleotides outside the gene matches: 10. The germline V gene encodes CDR1 SGHVS and CDR2 FQNEAQ. The CDR3 here is CASQIQGDLNEQFF. The CDR3 DNA reads TGTGCCAGCCAAATCCAGGGGGATCTCAATGAGCAGTTCTTC. Together with reference TRBV7-8 and TRBJ2-1, the CDR3 gives the full variable domain: GAGVSQSPRYKVAKRGQDVALRCDPISGHVSLFWYQQALGQGPEFLTYFQNEAQLDKSGLPSDRFFAERPEGSVSTLKIQRTQQEDSAVYLCASQIQGDLNEQFFGPGTRLTVL.

This clonotype was seen a handful of times. The genes are TRBV6-6 and TRBJ2-4, with unresolved D. This CDR3 is 15 amino acids long. Germline CDR1 and CDR2: MNHNY and SVGAGI (reference sequence). The ends were cut back, 2 bases at V and 4 bases at J, with 12 bases in the middle. The CDR3, as DNA: TGTGCCAGCAGTTACGGTCGGCAAGCGAAAAACATTCAGTACTTC. Residues: CASSYGRQAKNIQYF.

This clonotype turned up a few times. The chain combines TRBV28 with TRBJ1-6; D possibly corresponds to TRBD1 (6 bases). The CDR3 is 14 amino acids. CDR1 is MDHEN, CDR2 SYDVKM, per germline. V was cut by 4 bases and J by 10 bases, with 14 bases left in between. The CDR3 sequence is CASSSSQGESPLHF. The DNA of the CDR3 is TGTGCCAGCAGTTCCTCACAGGGTGAATCACCCCTCCACTTT.

The V call is TRBV6-2 or TRBV6-3, the J call TRBJ2-1; TRBD2 aligns across 9 bases. The DNA end favors TRBJ2-7, so the J call may be wrong. Germline V gene lookup returns CDR1 MNHEY and CDR2 SVGEGT. The CDR3 runs 13 residues. The CDR3 coding sequence is TGTGCCAGCACCACGACTAGCGGCTACGAGCAGTACTTC. This translates into CASTTTSGYEQYF.

This chain uses TRBV5-6 with TRBJ2-7, with D unresolved. V was shortened by 0 bases and J by 0 bases, with 10 bases between the two germline ends. CDR1 is SGHDT and CDR2 is YYEEEE in the germline V gene. This CDR3 has 15 residues. DNA of the CDR3: TGTGCCAGCAGCTTGGAACAGTCGAGCTCCTACGAGCAGTACTTC. This encodes CASSLEQSSSYEQYF.

This chain connects TRBV4-1 to TRBJ2-3, with D hard to call. This CDR3 spans 17 amino acids. With 0 bases removed from V and 2 bases from J, the gap between germline ends came to 15 bases. The V gene's germline CDR1 is MGHRA and CDR2 YSYEKL. The CDR3 DNA is TGCGCCAGCAGCCAAGATAGGCGACCCCAAAACACAGATACGCAGTATTTT. This gives the protein CASSQDRRPQNTDTQYF.

This clonotype was detected only a few times. The chain links TRBV5-1 to TRBJ2-5; 7 bases agree with TRBD2. V gave up 4 bases and J gave up 3 bases; unmatched junction bases: 12. The CDR3 has 16 residues. Germline V CDR1 and CDR2: SGHRS, YFSETQ. CDR3 DNA sequence: TGCGCCAGCAGCCCCCGAGCTAGCGCGGGAGAAGAGACCCAGTACTTC. Translated, it gives CASSPRASAGEETQYF.